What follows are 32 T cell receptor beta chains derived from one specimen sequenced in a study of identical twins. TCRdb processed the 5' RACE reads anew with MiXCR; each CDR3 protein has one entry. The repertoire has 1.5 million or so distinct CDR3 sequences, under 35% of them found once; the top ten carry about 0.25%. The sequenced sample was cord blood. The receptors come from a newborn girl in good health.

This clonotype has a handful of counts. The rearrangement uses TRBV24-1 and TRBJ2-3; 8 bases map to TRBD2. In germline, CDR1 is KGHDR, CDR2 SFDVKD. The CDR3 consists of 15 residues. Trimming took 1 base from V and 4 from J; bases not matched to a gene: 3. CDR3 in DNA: TGTGCCACCAGTGATTTTGCGGGAGGCTCAGATACGCAGTATTTT. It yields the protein CATSDFAGGSDTQYF.

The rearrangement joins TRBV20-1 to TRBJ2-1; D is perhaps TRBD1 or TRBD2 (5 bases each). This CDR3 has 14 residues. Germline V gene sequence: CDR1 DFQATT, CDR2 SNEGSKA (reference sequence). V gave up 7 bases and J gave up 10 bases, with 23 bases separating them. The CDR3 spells CSGHTGTGSYEQFF. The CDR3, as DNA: TGCAGTGGACATACCGGGACCGGGTCCTACGAGCAGTTCTTC.

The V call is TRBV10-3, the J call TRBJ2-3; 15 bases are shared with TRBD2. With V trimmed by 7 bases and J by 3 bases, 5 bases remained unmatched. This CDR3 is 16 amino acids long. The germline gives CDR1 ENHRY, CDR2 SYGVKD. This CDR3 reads CAIKIGTSGGTDTQYF. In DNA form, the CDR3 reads TGTGCCATCAAGATCGGGACTAGCGGGGGGACAGATACGCAGTATTTT.

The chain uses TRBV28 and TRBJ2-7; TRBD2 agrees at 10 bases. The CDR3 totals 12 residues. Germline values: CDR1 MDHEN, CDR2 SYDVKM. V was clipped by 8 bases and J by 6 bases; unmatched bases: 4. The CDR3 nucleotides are TGTGCCAGCGAGGCTAGCGGGAGCGAGCAGTACTTC. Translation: CASEASGSEQYF.

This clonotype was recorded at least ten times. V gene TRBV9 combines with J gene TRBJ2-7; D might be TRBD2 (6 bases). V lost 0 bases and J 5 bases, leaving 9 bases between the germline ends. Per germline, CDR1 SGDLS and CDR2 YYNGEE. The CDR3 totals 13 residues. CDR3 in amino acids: CASSVGTTDEQYF. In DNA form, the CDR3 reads TGTGCCAGCAGCGTAGGGACTACAGACGAGCAGTACTTC.

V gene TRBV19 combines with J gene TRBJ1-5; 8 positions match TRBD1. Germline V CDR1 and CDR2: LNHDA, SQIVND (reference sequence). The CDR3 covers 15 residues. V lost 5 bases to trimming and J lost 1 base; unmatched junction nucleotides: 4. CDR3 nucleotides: TGTGCCAGTAGTCGACAGGGGAAGAGCAATCAGCCCCAGCATTTT. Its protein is CASSRQGKSNQPQHF. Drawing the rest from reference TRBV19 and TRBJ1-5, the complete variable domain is DGGITQSPKYLFRKEGQNVTLSCEQNLNHDAMYWYRQDPGQGLRLIYYSQIVNDFQKGDIAEGYSVSREKKESFPLTVTSAQKNPTAFYLCASSRQGKSNQPQHFGDGTRLSIL.

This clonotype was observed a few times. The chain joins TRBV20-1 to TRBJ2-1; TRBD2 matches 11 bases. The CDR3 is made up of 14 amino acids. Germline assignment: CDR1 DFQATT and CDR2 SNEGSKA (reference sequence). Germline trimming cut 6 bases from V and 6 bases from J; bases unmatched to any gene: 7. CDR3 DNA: TGCAGTGCCATTGGGACTAGCGGATTCAATGAGCAGTTCTTC. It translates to CSAIGTSGFNEQFF.

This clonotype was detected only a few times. The CDR3 sequence is CASSAREEMNEQYF. The CDR3, as DNA: TGTGCCAGCAGCGCCAGGGAGGAAATGAACGAGCAGTACTTC. This sequence joins TRBV3-1 and TRBJ2-7; D might be TRBD2 (6 bases). Germline loops: CDR1 LGHDT, CDR2 YNNKEL (reference sequence). Trimming took off 5 bases at V and 5 bases at J, with 16 bases between the two ends. The CDR3 sequence is 14 residues long.

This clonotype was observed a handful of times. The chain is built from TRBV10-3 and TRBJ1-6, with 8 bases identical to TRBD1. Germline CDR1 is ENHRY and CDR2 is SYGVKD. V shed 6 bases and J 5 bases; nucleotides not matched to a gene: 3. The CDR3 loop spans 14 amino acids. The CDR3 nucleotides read TGTGCCATCAGGCCGACAGGGGATAATTCACCCCTCCACTTT. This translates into CAIRPTGDNSPLHF.

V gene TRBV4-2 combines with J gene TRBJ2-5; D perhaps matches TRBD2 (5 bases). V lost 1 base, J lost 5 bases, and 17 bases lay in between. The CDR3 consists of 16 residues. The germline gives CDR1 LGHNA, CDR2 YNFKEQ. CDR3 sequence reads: CASSQGSTSSSETQYF. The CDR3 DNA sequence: TGTGCCAGCAGCCAAGGGTCTACTAGTAGCTCGGAGACCCAGTACTTC.

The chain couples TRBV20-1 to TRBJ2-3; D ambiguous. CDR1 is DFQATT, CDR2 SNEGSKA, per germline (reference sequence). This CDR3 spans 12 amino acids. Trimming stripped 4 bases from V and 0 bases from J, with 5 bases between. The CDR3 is CSANPSTDTQYF. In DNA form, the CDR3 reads TGCAGTGCTAACCCCAGCACAGATACGCAGTATTTT.

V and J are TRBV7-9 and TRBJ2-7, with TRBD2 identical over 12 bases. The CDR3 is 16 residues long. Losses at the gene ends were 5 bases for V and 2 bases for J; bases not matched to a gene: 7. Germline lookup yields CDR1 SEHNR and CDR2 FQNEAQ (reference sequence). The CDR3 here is CASSPSGRAHPYEQYF. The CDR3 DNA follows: TGTGCCAGCAGCCCTAGCGGGAGGGCCCACCCCTACGAGCAGTACTTC.

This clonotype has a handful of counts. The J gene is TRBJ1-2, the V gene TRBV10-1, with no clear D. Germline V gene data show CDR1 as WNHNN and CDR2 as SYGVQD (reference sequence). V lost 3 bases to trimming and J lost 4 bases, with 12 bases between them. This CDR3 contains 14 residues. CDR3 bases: TGCGCCAGCAGTGATACAGCCGGAGGCTATGGCTACACCTTC. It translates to CASSDTAGGYGYTF.

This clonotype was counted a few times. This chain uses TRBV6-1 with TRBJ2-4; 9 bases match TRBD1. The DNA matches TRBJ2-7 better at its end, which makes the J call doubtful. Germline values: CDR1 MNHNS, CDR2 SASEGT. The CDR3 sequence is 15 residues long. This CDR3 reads CASSALQGAAYEQYF. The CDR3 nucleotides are TGTGCCAGCAGTGCGCTACAGGGGGCGGCCTACGAGCAGTACTTC.

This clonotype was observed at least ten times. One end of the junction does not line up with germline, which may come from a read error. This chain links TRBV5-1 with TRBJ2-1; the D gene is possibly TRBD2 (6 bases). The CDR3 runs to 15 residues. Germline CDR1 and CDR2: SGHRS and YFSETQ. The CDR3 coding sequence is TGTGCCAGCAGCTTAGTGGCGGGGTCCTACAATGAGCAGTTCTTC. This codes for CASSLVAGSYNEQFF. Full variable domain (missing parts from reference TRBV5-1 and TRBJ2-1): KAGVTQTPRYLIKTRGQQVTLSCSPISGHRSVSWYQQTPGQGLQFLFEYFSETQRNKGNFPGRFSGRQFSNSRSEMNVSTLELGDSALYLCASSLVAGSYNEQFFGPGTRLTVL.

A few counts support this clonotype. CDR3 sequence (DNA): TGTGCCAGCAGCTCACACAGGATTCAGCCCCAGCATTTT. Protein sequence: CASSSHRIQPQHF. The chain recombines TRBV7-2 with TRBJ1-5, with a possible D match to TRBD1 (5 bases). From germline, CDR1 is SGHTA and CDR2 FQGNSA. The CDR3 sequence is 13 residues long. Trimming took off 4 bases at V and 6 bases at J, with 10 bases between the two ends.

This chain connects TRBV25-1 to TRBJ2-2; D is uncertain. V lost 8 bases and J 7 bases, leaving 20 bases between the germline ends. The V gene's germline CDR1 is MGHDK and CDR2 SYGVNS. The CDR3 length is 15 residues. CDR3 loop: CASYWELGGGGELFF. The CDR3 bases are TGTGCCAGCTATTGGGAACTGGGCGGCGGCGGGGAGCTGTTTTTT.

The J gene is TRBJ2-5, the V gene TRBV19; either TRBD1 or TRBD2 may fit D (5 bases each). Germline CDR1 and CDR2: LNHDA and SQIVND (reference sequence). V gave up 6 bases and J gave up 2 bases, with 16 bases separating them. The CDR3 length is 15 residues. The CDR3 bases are TGTGCCAGTAGCCCCAAAGGGTGGGGGCAAGAGACCCAGTACTTC. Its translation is CASSPKGWGQETQYF.

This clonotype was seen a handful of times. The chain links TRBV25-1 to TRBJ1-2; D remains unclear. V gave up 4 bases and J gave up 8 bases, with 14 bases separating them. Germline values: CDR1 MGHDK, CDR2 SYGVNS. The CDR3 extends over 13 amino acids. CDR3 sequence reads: CASSVRGSRGYTF. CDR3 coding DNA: TGTGCCAGCAGTGTTCGGGGATCGCGGGGCTACACCTTC.

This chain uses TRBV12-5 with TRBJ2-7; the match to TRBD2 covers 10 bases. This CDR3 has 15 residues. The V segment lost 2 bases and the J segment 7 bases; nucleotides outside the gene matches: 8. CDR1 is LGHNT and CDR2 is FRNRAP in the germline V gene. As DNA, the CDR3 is TGTGCTAGTGGTTTGACTAGCGGGACCTACAATGAGCAGTACTTC. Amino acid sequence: CASGLTSGTYNEQYF.

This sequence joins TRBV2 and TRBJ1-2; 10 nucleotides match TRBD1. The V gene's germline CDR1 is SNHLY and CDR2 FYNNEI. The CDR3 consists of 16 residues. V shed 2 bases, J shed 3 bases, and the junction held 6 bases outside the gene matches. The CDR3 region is CASSEPMDRGDYGYTF. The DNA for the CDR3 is TGTGCCAGCAGTGAACCTATGGACAGGGGGGACTATGGCTACACCTTC.

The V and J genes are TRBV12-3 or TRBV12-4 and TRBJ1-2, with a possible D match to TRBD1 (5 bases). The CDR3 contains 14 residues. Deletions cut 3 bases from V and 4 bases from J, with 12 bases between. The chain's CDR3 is CASSFRVNFYGYTF. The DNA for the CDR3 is TGTGCCAGCAGTTTCAGGGTCAACTTCTATGGCTACACCTTC.

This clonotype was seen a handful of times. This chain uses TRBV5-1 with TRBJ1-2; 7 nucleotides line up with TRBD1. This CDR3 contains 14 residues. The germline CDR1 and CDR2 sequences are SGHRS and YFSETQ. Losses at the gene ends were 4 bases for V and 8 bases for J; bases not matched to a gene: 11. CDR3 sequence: CASSEGQERSGYTF. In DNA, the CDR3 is TGCGCCAGCAGCGAAGGACAGGAAAGAAGCGGCTACACCTTC.

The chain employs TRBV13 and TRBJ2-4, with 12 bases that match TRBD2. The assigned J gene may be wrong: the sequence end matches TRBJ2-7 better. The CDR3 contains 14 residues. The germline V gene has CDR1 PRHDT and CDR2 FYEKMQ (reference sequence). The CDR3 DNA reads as TGTGCCAGCCGGACTAGCGGGAACTCCTACGAGCAGTACTTC. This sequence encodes CASRTSGNSYEQYF.

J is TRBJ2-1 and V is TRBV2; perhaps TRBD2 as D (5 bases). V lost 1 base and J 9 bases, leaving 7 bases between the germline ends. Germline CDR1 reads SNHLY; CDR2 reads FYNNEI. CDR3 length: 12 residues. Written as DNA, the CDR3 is TGTGCCAGCAGTGAAGATGGGAGTGAGCAGTTCTTC. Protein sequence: CASSEDGSEQFF.

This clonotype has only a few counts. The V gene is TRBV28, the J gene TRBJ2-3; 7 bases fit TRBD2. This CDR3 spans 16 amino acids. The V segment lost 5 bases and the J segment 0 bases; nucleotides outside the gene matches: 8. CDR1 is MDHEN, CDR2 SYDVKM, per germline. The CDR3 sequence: CASSPGTTYSTDTQYF. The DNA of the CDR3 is TGTGCCAGCAGTCCAGGGACTACTTATAGCACAGATACGCAGTATTTT.

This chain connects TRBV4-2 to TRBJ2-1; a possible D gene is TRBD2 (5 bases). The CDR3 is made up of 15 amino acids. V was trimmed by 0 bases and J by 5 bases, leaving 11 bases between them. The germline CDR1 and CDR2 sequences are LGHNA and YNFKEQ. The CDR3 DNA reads TGTGCCAGCAGCCAAGATTTAGCGTACCACAATGAGCAGTTCTTC. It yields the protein CASSQDLAYHNEQFF.

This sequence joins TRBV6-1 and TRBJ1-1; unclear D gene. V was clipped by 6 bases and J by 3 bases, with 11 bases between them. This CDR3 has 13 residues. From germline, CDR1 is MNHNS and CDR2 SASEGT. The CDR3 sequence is CASRTQEDTEAFF. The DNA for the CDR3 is TGTGCCAGCAGAACCCAGGAGGACACTGAAGCTTTCTTT.

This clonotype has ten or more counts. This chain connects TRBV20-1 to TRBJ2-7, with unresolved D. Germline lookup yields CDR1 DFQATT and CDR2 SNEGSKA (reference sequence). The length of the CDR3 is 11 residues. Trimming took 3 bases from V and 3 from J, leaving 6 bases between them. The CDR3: CSASSGYEQYF. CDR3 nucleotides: TGCAGTGCTAGTTCAGGCTACGAGCAGTACTTC.

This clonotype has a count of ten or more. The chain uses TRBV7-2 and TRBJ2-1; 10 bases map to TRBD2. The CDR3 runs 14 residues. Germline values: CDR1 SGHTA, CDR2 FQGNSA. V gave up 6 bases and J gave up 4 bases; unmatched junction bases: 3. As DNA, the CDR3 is TGTGCCAGCAGACCTAGCGGGAGTTACAATGAGCAGTTCTTC. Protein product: CASRPSGSYNEQFF.

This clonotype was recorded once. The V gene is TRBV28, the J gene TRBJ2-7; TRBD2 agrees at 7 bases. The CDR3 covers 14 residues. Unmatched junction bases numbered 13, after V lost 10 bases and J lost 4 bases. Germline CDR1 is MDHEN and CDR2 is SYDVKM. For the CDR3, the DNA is TGTGCCACCAGACGACCAGCGGGAATGTACGAGCAGTACTTC. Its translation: CATRRPAGMYEQYF.

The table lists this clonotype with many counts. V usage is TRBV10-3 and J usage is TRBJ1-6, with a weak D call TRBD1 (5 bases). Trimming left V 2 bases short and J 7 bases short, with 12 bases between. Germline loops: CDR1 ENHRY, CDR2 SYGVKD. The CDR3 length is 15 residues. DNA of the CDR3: TGTGCCATCAGTGAGAAATGGGGCCTAAATTCACCCCTCCACTTT. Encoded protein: CAISEKWGLNSPLHF.